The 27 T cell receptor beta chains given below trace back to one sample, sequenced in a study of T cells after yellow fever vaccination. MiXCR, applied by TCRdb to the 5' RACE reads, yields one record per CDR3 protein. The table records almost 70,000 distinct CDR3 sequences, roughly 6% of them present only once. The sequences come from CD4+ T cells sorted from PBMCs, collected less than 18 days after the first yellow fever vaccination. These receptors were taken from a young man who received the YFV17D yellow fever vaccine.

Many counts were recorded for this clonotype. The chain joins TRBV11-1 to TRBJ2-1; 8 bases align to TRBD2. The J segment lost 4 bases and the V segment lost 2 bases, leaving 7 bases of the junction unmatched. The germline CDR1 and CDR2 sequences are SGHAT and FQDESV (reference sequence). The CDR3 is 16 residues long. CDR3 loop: CASSLIRRGAYNEQFF. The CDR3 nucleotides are TGTGCCAGCAGCTTAATACGGCGGGGGGCGTACAATGAGCAGTTCTTC.

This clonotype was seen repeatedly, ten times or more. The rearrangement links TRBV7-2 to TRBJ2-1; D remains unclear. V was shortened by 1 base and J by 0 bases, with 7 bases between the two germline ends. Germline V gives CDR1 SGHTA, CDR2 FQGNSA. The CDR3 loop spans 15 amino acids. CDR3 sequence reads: CASSLEVFSYNEQFF. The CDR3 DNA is TGTGCCAGCAGCTTAGAGGTTTTCTCCTACAATGAGCAGTTCTTC.

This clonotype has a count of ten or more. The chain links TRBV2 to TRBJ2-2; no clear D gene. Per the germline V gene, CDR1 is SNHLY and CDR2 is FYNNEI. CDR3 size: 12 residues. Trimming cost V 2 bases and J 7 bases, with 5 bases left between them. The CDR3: CASSETGGELFF. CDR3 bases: TGTGCCAGCAGTGAAACGGGCGGGGAGCTGTTTTTT. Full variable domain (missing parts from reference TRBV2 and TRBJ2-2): EPEVTQTPSHQVTQMGQEVILRCVPISNHLYFYWYRQILGQKVEFLVSFYNNEISEKSEIFDDQFSVERPDGSNFTLKIRSTKLEDSAMYFCASSETGGELFFGEGSRLTVL.

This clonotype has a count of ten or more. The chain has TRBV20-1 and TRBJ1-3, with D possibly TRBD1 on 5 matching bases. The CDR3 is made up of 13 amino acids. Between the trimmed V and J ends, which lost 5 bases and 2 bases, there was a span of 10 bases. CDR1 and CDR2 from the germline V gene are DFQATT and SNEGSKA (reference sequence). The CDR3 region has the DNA TGCAGTGCTTCAGGGAACACTGGAAACACCATATATTTT. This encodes CSASGNTGNTIYF.

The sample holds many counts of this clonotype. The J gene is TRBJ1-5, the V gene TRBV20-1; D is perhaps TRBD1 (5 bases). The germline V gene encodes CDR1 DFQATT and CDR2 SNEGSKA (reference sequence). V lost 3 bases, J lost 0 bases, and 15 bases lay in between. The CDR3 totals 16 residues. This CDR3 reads CSARATQGNSNQPQHF. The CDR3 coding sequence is TGCAGTGCTAGGGCGACCCAGGGTAATAGCAATCAGCCCCAGCATTTT.

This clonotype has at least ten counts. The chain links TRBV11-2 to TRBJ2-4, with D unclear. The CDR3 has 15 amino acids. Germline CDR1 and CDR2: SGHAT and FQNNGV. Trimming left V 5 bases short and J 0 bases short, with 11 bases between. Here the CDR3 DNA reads TGTGCCAGCAGCACGGGTGTTCTAGCCAAAAACATTCAGTACTTC. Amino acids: CASSTGVLAKNIQYF.

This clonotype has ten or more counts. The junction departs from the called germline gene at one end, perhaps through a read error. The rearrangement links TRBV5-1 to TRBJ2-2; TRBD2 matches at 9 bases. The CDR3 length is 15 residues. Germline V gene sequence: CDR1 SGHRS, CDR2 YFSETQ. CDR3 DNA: TGTGCCAGCAGCTTTAGCGGGGGGAACACCGGGGAGCTGTTTTTT. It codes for CASSFSGGNTGELFF. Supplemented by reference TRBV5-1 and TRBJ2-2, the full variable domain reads KAGVTQTPRYLIKTRGQQVTLSCSPISGHRSVSWYQQTPGQGLQFLFEYFSETQRNKGNFPGRFSGRQFSNSRSEMNVSTLELGDSALYLCASSFSGGNTGELFFGEGSRLTVL.

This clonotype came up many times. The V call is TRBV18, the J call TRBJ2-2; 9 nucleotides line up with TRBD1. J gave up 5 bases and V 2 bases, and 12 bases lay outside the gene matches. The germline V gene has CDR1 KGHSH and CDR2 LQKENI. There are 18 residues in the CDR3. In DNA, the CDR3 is TGTGCCAGCTCACCAACCCCGGGACAGGGAAAAGGAACCGGGGAGCTGTTTTTT. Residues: CASSPTPGQGKGTGELFF. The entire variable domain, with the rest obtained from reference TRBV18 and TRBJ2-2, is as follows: NAGVMQNPRHLVRRRGQEARLRCSPMKGHSHVYWYRQLPEEGLKFMVYLQKENIIDESGMPKERFSAEFPKEGPSILRIQQVVRGDSAAYFCASSPTPGQGKGTGELFFGEGSRLTVL.

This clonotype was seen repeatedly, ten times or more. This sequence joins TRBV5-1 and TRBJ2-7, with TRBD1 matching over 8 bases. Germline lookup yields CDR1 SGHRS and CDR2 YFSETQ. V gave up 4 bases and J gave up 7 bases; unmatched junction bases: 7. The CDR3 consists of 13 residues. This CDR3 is CASSRDRPGEQYF. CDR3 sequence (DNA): TGCGCCAGCAGCCGGGACAGGCCGGGGGAGCAGTACTTC.

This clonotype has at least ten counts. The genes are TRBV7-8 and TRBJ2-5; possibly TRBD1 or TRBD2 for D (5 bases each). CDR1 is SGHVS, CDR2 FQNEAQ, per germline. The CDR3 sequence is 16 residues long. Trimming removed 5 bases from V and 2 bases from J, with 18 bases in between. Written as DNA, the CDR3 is TGTGCCAGCAGCCTCACGGGCGGGCAGGGACAAGAGACCCAGTACTTC. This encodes CASSLTGGQGQETQYF.

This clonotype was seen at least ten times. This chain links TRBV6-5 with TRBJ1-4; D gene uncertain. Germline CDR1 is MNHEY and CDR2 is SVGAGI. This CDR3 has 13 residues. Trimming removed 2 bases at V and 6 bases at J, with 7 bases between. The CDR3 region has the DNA TGTGCCAGCAGTTACGGGCTCCATGAAAAACTGTTTTTT. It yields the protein CASSYGLHEKLFF.

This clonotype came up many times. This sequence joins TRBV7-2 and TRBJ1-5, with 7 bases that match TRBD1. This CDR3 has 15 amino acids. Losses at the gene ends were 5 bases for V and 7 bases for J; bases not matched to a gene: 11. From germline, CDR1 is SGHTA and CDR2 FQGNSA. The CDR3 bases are TGTGCCAGCAGCCCGTGGGGGCAGGGGGACCAGCCCCAGCATTTT. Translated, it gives CASSPWGQGDQPQHF.

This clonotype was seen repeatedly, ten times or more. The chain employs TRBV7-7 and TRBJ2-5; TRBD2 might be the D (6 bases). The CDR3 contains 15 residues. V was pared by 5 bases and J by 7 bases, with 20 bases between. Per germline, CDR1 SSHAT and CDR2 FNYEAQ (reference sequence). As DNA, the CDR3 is TGTGCCAGCAGCCCCGGGTGGGGGACGCGGGGGACCCAGTACTTC. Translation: CASSPGWGTRGTQYF.

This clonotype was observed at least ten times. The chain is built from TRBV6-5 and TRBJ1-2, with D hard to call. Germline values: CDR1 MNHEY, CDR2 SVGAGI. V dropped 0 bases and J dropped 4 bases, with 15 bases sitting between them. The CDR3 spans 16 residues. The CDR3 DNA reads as TGTGCCAGCAGTTACTCGTACCGAACCTTTACCTATGGCTACACCTTC. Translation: CASSYSYRTFTYGYTF.

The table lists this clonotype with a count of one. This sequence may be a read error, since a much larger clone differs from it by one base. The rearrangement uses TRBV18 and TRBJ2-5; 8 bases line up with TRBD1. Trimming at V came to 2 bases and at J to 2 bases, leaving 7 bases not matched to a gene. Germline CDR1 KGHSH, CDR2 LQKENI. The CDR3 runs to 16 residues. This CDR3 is CASSPRVWTGQETQYF. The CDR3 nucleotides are TGTGCCAGCTCACCAAGGGTCTGGACAGGGCAAGAGACCCAGTACTTC.

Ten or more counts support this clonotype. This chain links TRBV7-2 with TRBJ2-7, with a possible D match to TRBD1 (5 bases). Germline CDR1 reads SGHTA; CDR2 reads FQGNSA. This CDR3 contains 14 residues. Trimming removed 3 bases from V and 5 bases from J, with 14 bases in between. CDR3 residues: CASSFRAGSDEQYF. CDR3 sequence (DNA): TGTGCCAGCAGCTTCAGGGCAGGATCCGACGAGCAGTACTTC.

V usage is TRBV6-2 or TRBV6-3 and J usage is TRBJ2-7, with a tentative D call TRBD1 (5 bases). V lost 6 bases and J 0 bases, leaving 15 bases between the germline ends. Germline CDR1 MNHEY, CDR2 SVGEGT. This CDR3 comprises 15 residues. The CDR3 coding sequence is TGTGCCAGCAGCCCCCGAGACAGATACTCCTACGAGCAGTACTTC. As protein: CASSPRDRYSYEQYF.

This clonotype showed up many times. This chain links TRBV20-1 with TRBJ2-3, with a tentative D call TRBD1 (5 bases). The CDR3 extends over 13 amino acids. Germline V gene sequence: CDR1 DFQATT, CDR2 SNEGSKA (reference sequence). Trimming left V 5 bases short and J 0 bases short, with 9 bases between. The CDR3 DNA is TGCAGTGCTCCGAAGGGGAGCACAGATACGCAGTATTTT. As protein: CSAPKGSTDTQYF.

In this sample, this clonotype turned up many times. CDR3 protein: CASSFGGSTEAFF. CDR3 sequence (DNA): TGTGCCAGCAGCTTTGGGGGATCCACTGAAGCTTTCTTT. The chain employs TRBV7-2 and TRBJ1-1; possibly TRBD1 for D (5 bases). Germline lookup yields CDR1 SGHTA and CDR2 FQGNSA. This CDR3 has 13 amino acids. With 3 bases removed from V and 4 bases from J, the gap between germline ends came to 9 bases.

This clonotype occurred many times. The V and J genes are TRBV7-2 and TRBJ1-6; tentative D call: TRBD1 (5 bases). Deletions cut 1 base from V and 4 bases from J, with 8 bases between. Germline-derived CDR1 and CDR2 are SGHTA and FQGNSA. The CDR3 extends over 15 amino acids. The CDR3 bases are TGTGCCAGCAGCTTAGAGACAGCTTATAATTCACCCCTCCACTTT. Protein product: CASSLETAYNSPLHF.

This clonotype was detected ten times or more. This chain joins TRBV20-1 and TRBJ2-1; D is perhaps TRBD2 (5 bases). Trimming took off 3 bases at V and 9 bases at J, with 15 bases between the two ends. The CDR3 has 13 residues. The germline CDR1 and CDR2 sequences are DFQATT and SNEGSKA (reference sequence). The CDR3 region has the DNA TGCAGTGCTAGTATACGCCTAGCTGCTGAGCAGTTCTTC. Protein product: CSASIRLAAEQFF.

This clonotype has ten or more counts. The CDR3 sequence is CASSPQGSNQPQHF. As DNA, the CDR3 is TGTGCCAGCTCACCACAGGGGAGCAATCAGCCCCAGCATTTT. The chain links TRBV18 to TRBJ1-5; D is perhaps TRBD1 (5 bases). In germline, CDR1 is KGHSH, CDR2 LQKENI. This CDR3 is built from 14 residues. Trimming took 1 base from V and 1 from J, leaving 5 bases between them.

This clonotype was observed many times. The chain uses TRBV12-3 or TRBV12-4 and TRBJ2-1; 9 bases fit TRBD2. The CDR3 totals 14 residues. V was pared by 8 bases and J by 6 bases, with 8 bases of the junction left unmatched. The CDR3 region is CASSSGGSLNEQFF. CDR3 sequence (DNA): TGTGCCAGCTCGAGCGGGGGGAGCCTCAATGAGCAGTTCTTC.

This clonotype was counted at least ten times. The DNA for the CDR3 is TGTGCCAGCAGCCCACTCGGGGAAGAGACCCAGTACTTC. This gives the protein CASSPLGEETQYF. The chain combines TRBV3-1 with TRBJ2-5, with D tentatively TRBD2 (5 bases). This CDR3 contains 13 residues. V was trimmed by 4 bases and J by 3 bases, leaving 9 bases between them. Germline V gene sequence: CDR1 LGHDT, CDR2 YNNKEL (reference sequence).

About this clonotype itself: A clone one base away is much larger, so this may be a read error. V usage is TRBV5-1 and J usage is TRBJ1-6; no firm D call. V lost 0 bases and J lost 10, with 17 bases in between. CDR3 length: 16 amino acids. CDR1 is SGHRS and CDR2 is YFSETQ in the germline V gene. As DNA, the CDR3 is TGCGCCAGCAGCTTGGCCACGGGGAGAGAGAAGTCACCCCTCCACTTT. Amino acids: CASSLATGREKSPLHF.

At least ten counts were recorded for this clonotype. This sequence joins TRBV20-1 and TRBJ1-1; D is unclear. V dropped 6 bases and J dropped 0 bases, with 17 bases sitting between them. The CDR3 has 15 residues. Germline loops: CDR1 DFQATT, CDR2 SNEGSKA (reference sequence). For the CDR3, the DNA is TGCAGTGCGTTTGACACACAACGCCTGAACACTGAAGCTTTCTTT. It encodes CSAFDTQRLNTEAFF.

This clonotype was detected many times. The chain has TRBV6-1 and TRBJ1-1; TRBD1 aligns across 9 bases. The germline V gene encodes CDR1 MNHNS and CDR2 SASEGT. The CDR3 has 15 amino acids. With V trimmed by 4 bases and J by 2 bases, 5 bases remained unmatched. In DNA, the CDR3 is TGTGCCAGCAGTGCTACGGGACAGGGAAACACTGAAGCTTTCTTT. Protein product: CASSATGQGNTEAFF.